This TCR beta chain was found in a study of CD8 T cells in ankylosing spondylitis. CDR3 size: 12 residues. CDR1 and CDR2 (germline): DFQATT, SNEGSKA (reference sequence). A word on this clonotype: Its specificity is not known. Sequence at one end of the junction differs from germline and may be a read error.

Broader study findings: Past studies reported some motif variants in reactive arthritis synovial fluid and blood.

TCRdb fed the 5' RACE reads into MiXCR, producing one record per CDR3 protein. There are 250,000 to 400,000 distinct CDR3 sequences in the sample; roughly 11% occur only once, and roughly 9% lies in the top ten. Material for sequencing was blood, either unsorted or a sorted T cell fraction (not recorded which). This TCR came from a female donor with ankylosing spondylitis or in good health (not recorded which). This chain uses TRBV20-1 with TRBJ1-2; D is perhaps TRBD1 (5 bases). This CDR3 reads CTGGNINYGYTF. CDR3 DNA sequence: TGTACGGGGGGGAATATTAACTATGGCTACACCTTC.